This TCR beta chain is drawn from a study of blood T cells in healthy people across ages. Study outcomes and limitations: Donors of long life had a larger count of naive CD4+ cells and greater diversity than aged donors.

A sample-barcoded 5' primer and a J-beta primer mix were used in a second PCR of roughly 7 to 12 cycles. Each TCR beta cDNA got a 12-nucleotide random molecular identifier. TCRdb used MiXCR to reprocess the 5' RACE reads, holding one entry per CDR3 protein. The sample yields over 1,300,000 distinct CDR3 sequences, 45% to 70% seen once. This clonotype was counted between two and nine times. No antigen is known for it. The sequenced sample was blood. This TCR was sampled from a man between 18 and 35 years old in good health.

CDR3 loop: CASKRTQGSYEQYF. As DNA, the CDR3 is TGTGCCAGCAAACGCACCCAGGGTTCCTACGAGCAGTACTTC. The V call is TRBV12-3 or TRBV12-4, the J call TRBJ2-4; TRBD1 might be the D (5 bases). The tail of the sequence fits TRBJ2-7 better, so the J call may be wrong. The CDR3 is 14 residues long.